A single sample gave rise to the 4 T cell receptor beta chains below, sequenced in a study of human T cells and chemical hapten exposure. A single record per CDR3 protein comes from TCRdb applying MiXCR to the RACE reads. Among about 270,000 distinct CDR3 sequences listed, 7.5% to 8% were seen once. The sample's time point: pre-sensitization, week 0. Treatment defined: therapeutic diphenylcyclopropenone sensitization with weekly scalp DPC. Sequenced material: whole blood, taken in connection with sensitization to the hapten diphenylcyclopropenone (DPC). Every receptor here comes from a young man with alopecia areata. Some clones in this sample may be carry-over from other donors' samples.

The sample holds many counts of this clonotype. This chain uses TRBV3-1 with TRBJ1-2, with TRBD1 matching over 9 bases. CDR1 and CDR2 (germline): LGHDT, YNNKEL (reference sequence). J was trimmed by 5 bases and V by 1 base; bases with no gene match: 5. The CDR3 totals 15 residues. This CDR3 is CASSQGQGGWYGYTF. The CDR3 DNA is TGTGCCAGCAGCCAAGGACAGGGGGGTTGGTATGGCTACACCTTC.

CDR3 DNA sequence: TGCAGCGTTGTCGGGGGCCTTACCTACGAGCAGTACTTC. Translation gives CSVVGGLTYEQYF. The genes are TRBV29-1 and TRBJ2-7; D may be TRBD1 or TRBD2 (6 bases each). Germline V gene data show CDR1 as SQVTM and CDR2 as ANQGSEA. V gave up 4 bases and J gave up 2 bases, with 12 bases separating them. The CDR3 is 13 amino acids.

The gene calls are TRBV14 and TRBJ1-1; 10 nucleotides match TRBD1. With 1 base clipped from V and 11 bases from J, the junction kept 4 bases outside the gene matches. Germline assignment: CDR1 SGHDN and CDR2 FVKESK. The CDR3 is made up of 13 amino acids. This CDR3 is CASSQADRGLAFF. The CDR3 DNA follows: TGTGCCAGCAGCCAAGCGGACAGGGGGTTGGCTTTCTTT.

This clonotype was picked up a small number of times. V usage is TRBV28 and J usage is TRBJ2-5; TRBD1 or TRBD2 may be the D gene (5 bases each). Trimming removed 5 bases from V and 10 bases from J, with 14 bases in between. Germline loops: CDR1 MDHEN, CDR2 SYDVKM. The CDR3 totals 12 residues. This CDR3 reads CASSPLQGVQYF. The CDR3 region has the DNA TGTGCCAGCAGTCCACTCCAGGGAGTCCAGTACTTC. The whole variable domain, filled in from reference TRBV28 and TRBJ2-5, reads DVKVTQSSRYLVKRTGEKVFLECVQDMDHENMFWYRQDPGLGLRLIYFSYDVKMKEKGDIPEGYSVSREKKERFSLILESASTNQTSMYLCASSPLQGVQYFGPGTRLLVL.